This T cell receptor (beta chain) originates from a study of CD8 T cells in ankylosing spondylitis. The length of the CDR3 is 14 residues. The germline V gene has CDR1 SGHKS and CDR2 YYEKEE (reference sequence). Study results and caveats: Several highly homologous variants formed a TCR beta motif that appeared characteristic of ankylosing spondylitis blood. Reportedly, significant enrichment of disease-linked clones occurred in matched ankylosing spondylitis synovial fluid.

The TCR beta libraries were generated through quantitative 5'-RACE incorporating molecular barcodes. TCRdb ran MiXCR on the 5' RACE reads and lists one entry per CDR3 protein. Of about 250,000 distinct CDR3 sequences listed, approximately 10% were seen once; the top ten hold 2.6%. This clonotype has ten or more counts. Antigen: not known. Sequence at one end of the junction differs from germline and may be a read error. The material sequenced was blood, either unsorted or a sorted T cell fraction (not recorded which). The sequence came from a male donor with ankylosing spondylitis or in good health (not recorded which). The J gene is TRBJ1-3, the V gene TRBV5-5; perhaps TRBD1 as D (5 bases). This CDR3 reads CASSSDSKRNTIYF. The CDR3 coding sequence is TGTGCCAGCAGCTCCGACAGTAAGAGAAATACCATATATTTT.